The clone carrying this TCR beta chain was counted at least ten times. What it binds is not known. These data come from a study of molecular identifiers for immune sequencing clone quantification. At the level of the study: In replicates, RNA taken from roughly 21,000 or 96,000 naive CD8 cells was divided five ways, and four portions underwent sequencing. Whole-study findings and limits: Clones of above 20 RNA copies carried over 99% of effector molecules; in naive cells they carried under 1%.

The authors gated naive CD8 T cells as CD8+CD4-CCR7+CD45RA+ for sorting. Via MiXCR, TCRdb re-called the PCR reads, giving one row per CDR3 protein. The data hold over 600,000 distinct CDR3 sequences, with 15% to 20% observed a single time. Per the germline V gene, CDR1 is LGHNA and CDR2 is YNFKEQ. This CDR3 has 17 amino acids. The V and J ends lost 5 bases and 10 bases respectively, with 29 bases between them. The gene calls are TRBV4-2 and TRBJ1-1; unclear D gene. The clonotype originates from a human donor in good health. Some libraries in this study had Jurkat cell RNA spiked in. The sequenced sample consisted of naive CD8+ T cells from blood, with Jurkat cell RNA spiked in. Subset given: FACS-sorted CD8+CD4-CCR7+CD45RA+ naive T cells. The CDR3 reads CASSYDRLTDLPAGAFF. The CDR3 DNA reads TGTGCCAGCAGCTACGACCGCCTTACGGATCTCCCAGCGGGAGCTTTCTTT.